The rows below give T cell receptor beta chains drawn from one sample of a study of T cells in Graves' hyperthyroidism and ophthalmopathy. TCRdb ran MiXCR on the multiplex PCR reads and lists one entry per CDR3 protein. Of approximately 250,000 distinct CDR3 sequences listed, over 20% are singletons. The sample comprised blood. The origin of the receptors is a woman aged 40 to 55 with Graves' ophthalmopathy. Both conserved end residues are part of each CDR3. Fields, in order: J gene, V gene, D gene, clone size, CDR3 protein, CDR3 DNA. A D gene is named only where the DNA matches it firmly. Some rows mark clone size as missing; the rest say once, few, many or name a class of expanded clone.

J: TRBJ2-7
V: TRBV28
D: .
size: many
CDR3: CASSPYPWDGDYEQYF
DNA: TGTGCCAGCAGTCCCTATCCCTGGGACGGAGACTACGAGCAGTACTTC

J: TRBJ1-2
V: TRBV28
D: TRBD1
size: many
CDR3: CASSRQGWYGYTF
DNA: TGTGCCAGCAGTAGACAGGGGTGGTATGGCTACACCTTC

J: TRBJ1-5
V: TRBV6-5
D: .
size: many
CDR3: CASSYVGGGGNQPQHF
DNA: TGTGCCAGCAGTTATGTCGGGGGGGGAGGCAATCAGCCCCAGCATTTT

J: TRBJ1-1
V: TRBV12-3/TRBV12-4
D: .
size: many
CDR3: CASTPVTANTEAFF
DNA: TGTGCCAGCACCCCCGTGACAGCGAACACTGAAGCTTTCTTT

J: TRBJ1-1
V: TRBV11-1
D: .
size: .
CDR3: CASSLAAGVEAFF
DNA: TGTGCCAGCAGCTTAGCCGCAGGGGTTGAAGCTTTCTTT

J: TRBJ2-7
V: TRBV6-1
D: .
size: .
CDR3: CASSGQAGPYEQYF
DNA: TGTGCCAGCAGTGGACAGGCGGGGCCCTACGAGCAGTACTTC

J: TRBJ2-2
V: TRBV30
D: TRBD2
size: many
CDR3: CAWSGLAGGGELFF
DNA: TGTGCCTGGAGTGGACTAGCGGGAGGCGGGGAGCTGTTTTTT

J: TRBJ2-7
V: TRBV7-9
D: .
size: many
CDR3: CASSLSTYEQYF
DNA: TGTGCCAGCAGCTTAAGTACCTACGAGCAGTACTTC

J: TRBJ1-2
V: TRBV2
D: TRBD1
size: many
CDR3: CASSTDRGGGYTF
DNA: TGTGCCAGCAGTACAGACAGGGGGGGAGGCTACACCTTC

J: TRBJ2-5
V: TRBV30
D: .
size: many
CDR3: CAWSGSGKTQYF
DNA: TGTGCCTGGAGTGGGTCGGGAAAGACCCAGTACTTC

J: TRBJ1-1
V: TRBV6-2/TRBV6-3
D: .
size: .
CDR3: CASSYSAGKAFF
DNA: TGTGCCAGCAGTTACTCAGCCGGCAAAGCTTTCTTT

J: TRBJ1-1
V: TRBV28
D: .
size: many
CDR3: CASRIMNTEAFF
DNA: TGTGCCAGCAGGATAATGAACACTGAAGCTTTCTTT

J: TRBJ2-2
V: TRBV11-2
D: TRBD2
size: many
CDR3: CASSLDRASGGRLFF
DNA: TGTGCCAGCAGCTTAGATCGGGCTAGCGGGGGGCGGCTGTTTTTT

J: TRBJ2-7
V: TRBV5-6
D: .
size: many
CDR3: CASSLRGTKYEQYF
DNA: TGTGCCAGCAGCTTGAGGGGGACAAAGTACGAGCAGTACTTC

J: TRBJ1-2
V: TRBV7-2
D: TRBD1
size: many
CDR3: CASSLVTGDGYTF
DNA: TGTGCCAGCAGCTTAGTCACAGGGGATGGCTACACCTTC

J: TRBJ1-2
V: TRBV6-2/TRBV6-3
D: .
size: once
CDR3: CASSPDGQKNYGYTF
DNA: TGTGCCAGCAGTCCCGACGGACAGAAGAACTATGGCTACACCTTC

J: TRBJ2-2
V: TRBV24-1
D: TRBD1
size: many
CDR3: CATSDPSGTGITGELFF
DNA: TGTGCCACCAGTGATCCTTCCGGGACAGGGATCACCGGGGAGCTGTTTTTT

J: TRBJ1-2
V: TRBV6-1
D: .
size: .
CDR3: CASSDVWLEINYGYSF
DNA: TGTGCCAGCAGTGATGTCTGGCTGGAGATAAACTATGGCTACAGCTTC

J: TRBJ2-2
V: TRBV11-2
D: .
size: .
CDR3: CASSYRSNTGELFF
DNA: TGTGCCAGCAGTTACAGATCGAACACCGGGGAGCTGTTTTTT

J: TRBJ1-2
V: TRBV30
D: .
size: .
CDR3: CAWTQSLRDIDHGYTF
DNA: TGTGCCTGGACCCAATCCCTCCGGGACATTGACCATGGCTACACCTTC

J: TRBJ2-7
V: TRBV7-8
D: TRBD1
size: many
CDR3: CASSLRQGPYEQYF
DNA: TGTGCCAGCAGCTTAAGACAGGGGCCCTACGAGCAGTACTTC

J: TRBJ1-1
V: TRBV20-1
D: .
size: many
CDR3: CSARNTLNTEAFF
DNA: TGCAGTGCTAGAAACACTCTGAACACTGAAGCTTTCTTT

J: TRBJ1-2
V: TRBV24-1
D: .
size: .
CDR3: CATSDATYGYTF
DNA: TGTGCCACCAGTGATGCGACCTATGGCTACACCTTC

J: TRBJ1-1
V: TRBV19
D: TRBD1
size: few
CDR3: CASSFDSGGTEAFF
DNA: TGTGCCAGTAGTTTCGACTCAGGGGGCACTGAAGCTTTCTTT

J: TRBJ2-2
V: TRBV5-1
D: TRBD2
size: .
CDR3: CASNPRVAGSTGELFF
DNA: TGCGCCAGCAACCCCCGGGTAGCGGGGAGCACCGGGGAGCTGTTTTTT

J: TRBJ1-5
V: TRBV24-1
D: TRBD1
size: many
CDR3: CATIARDRARNQPQHF
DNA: TGTGCCACCATCGCCAGAGACAGGGCACGGAATCAGCCCCAGCATTTT